One sample yielded the 32 T cell receptor beta chains listed below, sequenced in a study of T cells after yellow fever vaccination. Using its own MiXCR run on the 5' RACE reads, TCRdb lists one record per CDR3 protein. The sample includes fewer than 400,000 distinct CDR3 sequences, 6.2% seen only once; the top ten take around 16%. The sample here was PBMCs, taken 5 days after the yellow fever booster vaccination. The receptor source for this set is a man aged 25-45 years who received the YFV17D yellow fever vaccine.

This clonotype came up many times. The chain couples TRBV15 to TRBJ2-7; the D is unclear. V lost 0 bases, J lost 0 bases, and 12 bases lay in between. Looked up from germline, CDR1 is LNHNV and CDR2 is YYDKDF (reference sequence). The CDR3 extends over 16 amino acids. The CDR3 loop is CATSRDQLVGSYEQYF. CDR3 nucleotide sequence: TGTGCCACCAGCAGAGATCAGTTAGTCGGCTCCTACGAGCAGTACTTC.

This clonotype has only a few counts. The chain links TRBV20-1 to TRBJ2-4; 7 bases map to TRBD1. This CDR3 has 12 residues. Germline loops: CDR1 DFQATT, CDR2 SNEGSKA (reference sequence). CDR3 in amino acids: CIPQGDSRFQYF. The DNA of the CDR3 is TGCATCCCTCAGGGGGATTCACGATTTCAGTACTTC.

This clonotype was seen at least ten times. The chain is built from TRBV5-4 and TRBJ2-3; D gene uncertain. The CDR3 is made up of 13 amino acids. The ends were cut back, 6 bases at V and 6 bases at J, with 14 bases in the middle. CDR1 is SGHNT, CDR2 YYREEE, per germline (reference sequence). The CDR3 sequence is CASTAPRADTQYF. As DNA, the CDR3 is TGTGCCAGCACCGCCCCTCGGGCGGATACGCAGTATTTT.

This clonotype was recorded many times. The DNA of the CDR3 is TGTGCCAGCAGCTTAGGGGGTGGCAATTCACCCCTCCACTTT. Residues: CASSLGGGNSPLHF. This chain links TRBV7-2 with TRBJ1-6; D gene unclear. This CDR3 comprises 14 residues. V lost 1 base, J lost 7 bases, and 8 bases lay in between. Germline CDR1 reads SGHTA; CDR2 reads FQGNSA.

This chain joins TRBV12-3 or TRBV12-4 and TRBJ2-1, with a possible D match to TRBD2 (6 bases). Trimming shortened V by 6 bases and J by 14 bases, and 20 bases separated the two germline ends. This CDR3 spans 13 amino acids. CDR3: CASRSLPTGVEFF. CDR3 DNA sequence: TGTGCCAGCAGATCTCTACCCACGGGAGTAGAGTTCTTC.

The chain uses TRBV5-1 and TRBJ2-7, with D perhaps TRBD2 (5 bases). Trimming cost V 2 bases and J 5 bases, with 14 bases left between them. The CDR3 is made up of 14 amino acids. Per germline, CDR1 SGHRS and CDR2 YFSETQ. The CDR3 coding sequence is TGCGCCAGCAGCTTAGAGGGAAGGCAGAACGAGCAGTACTTC. Translated: CASSLEGRQNEQYF.

This clonotype was detected ten times or more. The V gene is TRBV10-3, the J gene TRBJ1-1, with 7 bases fitting TRBD1. This CDR3 comprises 12 residues. Trimming took 7 bases from V and 4 from J; bases not matched to a gene: 3. CDR1 ENHRY and CDR2 SYGVKD come from the germline V gene. The CDR3 region is CAINPGGTEAFF. The CDR3 bases are TGTGCCATCAACCCAGGGGGCACTGAAGCTTTCTTT.

This clonotype was seen many times. The V call is TRBV18, the J call TRBJ2-3; TRBD1 aligns across 9 bases. J lost 2 bases, V lost 3 bases, and 9 bases had no gene match. The CDR3 contains 17 residues. Germline loops: CDR1 KGHSH, CDR2 LQKENI. CDR3 sequence: CASSPPRTGAFTDTQYF. The CDR3 bases are TGTGCCAGCTCACCCCCCCGGACAGGGGCCTTCACAGATACGCAGTATTTT.

This clonotype was counted ten times or more. CDR3 sequence reads: CAISMGQTKNEQFF. CDR3 DNA sequence: TGTGCCATCAGCATGGGCCAGACGAAAAATGAGCAGTTCTTC. This chain links TRBV10-3 with TRBJ2-1; D uncertain. Germline V CDR1 and CDR2: ENHRY, SYGVKD. Between the trimmed V and J ends, which lost 6 bases and 7 bases, there was a span of 16 bases. This CDR3 is 14 amino acids long.

This clonotype was seen many times. CDR3 region: CASSLPPGNTEAFF. The CDR3 DNA follows: TGTGCCAGCAGCCTCCCCCCGGGGAACACTGAAGCTTTCTTT. The J gene is TRBJ1-1, the V gene TRBV7-2, with D unresolved. Trimming shortened V by 5 bases and J by 1 base, and 11 bases separated the two germline ends. CDR1 and CDR2 (germline): SGHTA, FQGNSA. The CDR3 sequence is 14 residues long.

This clonotype appeared many times. This chain uses TRBV15 with TRBJ2-3; 9 bases map to TRBD2. V was clipped by 3 bases and J by 2 bases; unmatched bases: 3. Germline V gene lookup returns CDR1 LNHNV and CDR2 YYDKDF (reference sequence). The CDR3 totals 15 residues. Here the CDR3 DNA reads TGTGCCACCAGCAGGACTAGCGGAAACACAGATACGCAGTATTTT. This encodes CATSRTSGNTDTQYF. Full variable domain (remainder filled in from reference TRBV15 and TRBJ2-3): DAMVIQNPRYQVTQFGKPVTLSCSQTLNHNVMYWYQQKSSQAPKLLFHYYDKDFNNEADTPDNFQSRRPNTSFCFLDIRSPGLGDTAMYLCATSRTSGNTDTQYFGPGTRLTVL.

There are a few counts of this clonotype. The chain carries TRBV29-1 and TRBJ1-2, with D unclear. The CDR3 extends over 13 amino acids. Trimming stripped 2 bases from V and 2 bases from J, with 9 bases between. CDR1 and CDR2 from the germline V gene are SQVTM and ANQGSEA. The CDR3 coding sequence is TGCAGCGTTGAATTCGGACGGAACTATGGCTACACCTTC. Protein: CSVEFGRNYGYTF.

There are many counts of this clonotype. The chain uses TRBV20-1 and TRBJ2-1; D possibly corresponds to TRBD2 (6 bases). V was pared by 3 bases and J by 4 bases, with 7 bases between. Germline V gene sequence: CDR1 DFQATT, CDR2 SNEGSKA (reference sequence). CDR3 length: 12 residues. This CDR3 is CSASSGYNEQFF. For the CDR3, the DNA is TGCAGTGCTAGTAGCGGTTACAATGAGCAGTTCTTC.

The chain has TRBV11-2 and TRBJ2-1, with a possible D match to TRBD2 (6 bases). V lost 4 bases and J 0 bases, leaving 28 bases between the germline ends. Germline V CDR1 and CDR2: SGHAT, FQNNGV. CDR3 size: 21 residues. CDR3 nucleotides: TGTGCCAGCAGCTCCCCCCACGGGGCTAGCGACCGAGTAAGCTCCTACAATGAGCAGTTCTTC. Amino acids: CASSSPHGASDRVSSYNEQFF. Complete variable domain (other parts from reference TRBV11-2 and TRBJ2-1): EAGVAQSPRYKIIEKRQSVAFWCNPISGHATLYWYQQILGQGPKLLIQFQNNGVVDDSQLPKDRFSAERLKGVDSTLKIQPAKLEDSAVYLCASSSPHGASDRVSSYNEQFFGPGTRLTVL.

In its sample, this clonotype was seen many times. The chain joins TRBV6-1 to TRBJ2-5; the D call may be TRBD1 or TRBD2 (6 bases each). The V end was cut by 6 bases, the J end by 4 bases, with 12 bases between. The CDR3 length is 13 residues. CDR1 and CDR2 (germline): MNHNS, SASEGT. Written as DNA, the CDR3 is TGTGCCAGCAGGTCTCCGGGGGCAGAGACCCAGTACTTC. Protein: CASRSPGAETQYF.

This chain links TRBV20-1 with TRBJ1-5, with D hard to call. This CDR3 spans 15 amino acids. The V gene lost 0 bases and the J gene lost 0 bases, with 9 bases spanning the gap. Germline values: CDR1 DFQATT, CDR2 SNEGSKA (reference sequence). CDR3 residues: CSARDLGSSNQPQHF. CDR3 coding DNA: TGCAGTGCTAGAGATTTGGGAAGTAGCAATCAGCCCCAGCATTTT.

This chain links TRBV4-2 with TRBJ1-3, with D possibly matching TRBD1 (5 bases). This CDR3 has 16 residues. Germline CDR1 is LGHNA and CDR2 is YNFKEQ. V was shortened by 0 bases and J by 4 bases, with 13 bases between the two germline ends. CDR3 protein: CASSQEPEGSGNTIYF. The CDR3 DNA sequence: TGTGCCAGCAGCCAAGAGCCTGAGGGGTCGGGAAACACCATATATTTT.

This clonotype came up many times. The V call is TRBV9, the J call TRBJ2-1; D is perhaps TRBD2 (7 bases). The germline V and J ends were trimmed by 1 base and 5 bases, with 16 bases remaining between them. Germline V gene sequence: CDR1 SGDLS, CDR2 YYNGEE. The CDR3 extends over 16 amino acids. CDR3 DNA sequence: TGTGCCAGCAGCGTATGGGGAGGGGGGAAGAACAATGAGCAGTTCTTC. Protein sequence: CASSVWGGGKNNEQFF.

The table lists this clonotype with a few counts. The CDR3 is CASSYSILRRPYEQYF. For the CDR3, the DNA is TGTGCCAGCAGTTACTCGATCCTACGACGCCCCTACGAGCAGTACTTC. The chain employs TRBV6-2 or TRBV6-3 and TRBJ2-7, with D unclear. The germline V gene encodes CDR1 MNHEY and CDR2 SVGEGT. V lost 0 bases and J 2 bases, leaving 14 bases between the germline ends. The CDR3 runs 16 residues.

The table lists this clonotype with a few counts. The chain joins TRBV29-1 to TRBJ2-3; D is uncertain. The CDR3 runs 14 residues. Per germline, CDR1 SQVTM and CDR2 ANQGSEA. Trimming took 6 bases from V and 2 from J, leaving 15 bases between them. The CDR3, as DNA: TGCAGCGTGGACGCAGAAAGAACCACAGATACGCAGTATTTT. Amino acids: CSVDAERTTDTQYF.

This clonotype has a handful of counts. The V and J genes are TRBV14 and TRBJ2-7; no firm D call. CDR3 length: 15 residues. Per germline, CDR1 SGHDN and CDR2 FVKESK. Trimming took off 0 bases at V and 0 bases at J, with 9 bases between the two ends. The CDR3 nucleotides read TGTGCCAGCAGCCAAGATCCCCCAGGCTCCTACGAGCAGTACTTC. Protein: CASSQDPPGSYEQYF.

This clonotype was seen more than once but under ten times. V usage is TRBV5-1 and J usage is TRBJ2-7; D is possibly TRBD1 (6 bases). The germline CDR1 and CDR2 sequences are SGHRS and YFSETQ. The CDR3 length is 14 residues. Trimming shortened V by 0 bases and J by 3 bases, and 10 bases separated the two germline ends. In DNA, the CDR3 is TGCGCCAGCAGCTTGGGCCGGGACAACTACGAGCAGTACTTC. Translating it yields CASSLGRDNYEQYF.

This clonotype was picked up a small number of times. This CDR3 reads CASSRDRGASYEQYF. CDR3 in DNA: TGCGCCAGCAGCCGGGACAGGGGGGCGTCCTACGAGCAGTACTTC. The chain employs TRBV4-3 and TRBJ2-7, with 11 bases matching TRBD1. The V and J ends lost 4 bases and 1 base, in that order; junction bases with no gene match: 3. Germline loops: CDR1 LGHNA, CDR2 YSLEER. The CDR3 consists of 15 residues.

This clonotype occurred many times. The chain links TRBV3-1 to TRBJ2-7; 8 nucleotides agree with TRBD2. CDR1 and CDR2 (germline): LGHDT, YNNKEL (reference sequence). CDR3 length equals 17 residues. V was clipped by 0 bases and J by 0 bases; unmatched bases: 7. The CDR3 region is CASSQERTGGGSYEQYF. Written as DNA, the CDR3 is TGTGCCAGCAGCCAAGAGAGGACGGGAGGGGGCTCCTACGAGCAGTACTTC.

This clonotype occurred a few times. The genes are TRBV9 and TRBJ2-5; D ambiguous. The CDR3 length is 14 residues. V was clipped by 0 bases and J by 0 bases, with 6 bases between them. CDR1 SGDLS and CDR2 YYNGEE come from the germline V gene. The CDR3 spells CASSVGRNQETQYF. The CDR3 DNA follows: TGTGCCAGCAGCGTAGGTAGGAACCAAGAGACCCAGTACTTC.

This clonotype was found a few times. The J gene is TRBJ2-2, the V gene TRBV27; TRBD2 aligns across 13 bases. CDR1 is MNHEY and CDR2 is SMNVEV in the germline V gene (reference sequence). Germline trimming cut 4 bases from V and 4 bases from J; bases unmatched to any gene: 6. The CDR3 loop spans 17 amino acids. The CDR3 DNA reads as TGTGCCAGCAGTTCAATACTAGCGGGAGGGTTCACCGGGGAGCTGTTTTTT. Protein: CASSSILAGGFTGELFF.

This chain uses TRBV21-1 with TRBJ1-1. TRBV21-1 is flagged as a pseudogene. The CDR3 extends over 11 amino acids. CDR3 sequence: CASSMSSEAFF. CDR3 in DNA: TGTGCCAGCAGCATGTCTAGTGAAGCTTTCTTT.

Points on this clonotype: Sequence at one end of the junction differs from germline and may be a read error. The rearrangement uses TRBV18 and TRBJ2-7, with D unclear. The CDR3 spans 15 residues. Germline values: CDR1 KGHSH, CDR2 LQKENI. The CDR3 sequence: CASPPPLTSAYEQYF. The CDR3 region has the DNA TGTGCCAGCCCACCACCGCTGACCTCAGCCTACGAGCAGTACTTC.

In this sample, this clonotype turned up a few times. The gene calls are TRBV14 and TRBJ1-1; 8 positions agree with TRBD1. Germline CDR1 and CDR2: SGHDN and FVKESK. Unmatched junction bases numbered 6, after V lost 5 bases and J lost 4 bases. This CDR3 contains 14 residues. The CDR3 here is CASSEPGGGTEAFF. As DNA, the CDR3 is TGTGCCAGCAGCGAGCCAGGGGGCGGCACTGAAGCTTTCTTT. Together with reference TRBV14 and TRBJ1-1, the CDR3 gives the full variable domain: EAGVTQFPSHSVIEKGQTVTLRCDPISGHDNLYWYRRVMGKEIKFLLHFVKESKQDESGMPNNRFLAERTGGTYSTLKVQPAELEDSGVYFCASSEPGGGTEAFFGQGTRLTVV.

This clonotype was counted at least ten times. The chain employs TRBV7-2 and TRBJ2-2; perhaps TRBD2 as D (6 bases). CDR3 length: 17 residues. Trimming removed 5 bases from V and 0 bases from J, with 16 bases in between. CDR1 SGHTA and CDR2 FQGNSA come from the germline V gene. DNA for the CDR3: TGTGCCAGCAGCCAACCGCTTGGGACTGCGAACACCGGGGAGCTGTTTTTT. It codes for CASSQPLGTANTGELFF. Filled out from reference TRBV7-2 and TRBJ2-2, the complete variable domain reads GAGVSQSPSNKVTEKGKDVELRCDPISGHTALYWYRQSLGQGLEFLIYFQGNSAPDKSGLPSDRFSAERTGGSVSTLTIQRTQQEDSAVYLCASSQPLGTANTGELFFGEGSRLTVL.

This clonotype was counted at least ten times. The CDR3 reads CSASRFDRAYNEQFF. Written as DNA, the CDR3 is TGCAGTGCTAGCCGTTTCGACAGGGCCTACAATGAGCAGTTCTTC. The rearrangement joins TRBV20-1 to TRBJ2-1; 7 bases line up with TRBD1. Per the germline V gene, CDR1 is DFQATT and CDR2 is SNEGSKA (reference sequence). J was trimmed by 2 bases and V by 3 bases; bases with no gene match: 7. CDR3 size: 15 residues.

The V and J genes are TRBV4-3 and TRBJ2-7; TRBD1 matches at 7 bases. There are 15 residues in the CDR3. Germline V CDR1 and CDR2: LGHNA, YSLEER. V was clipped by 0 bases and J by 2 bases; unmatched bases: 4. The CDR3 sequence is CASSQEQGPPYEQYF. The CDR3 bases are TGCGCCAGCAGCCAAGAACAGGGGCCCCCCTACGAGCAGTACTTC.